This T cell receptor (beta chain) was observed in a study of cytomegalovirus exposure and HLA in healthy donors. The study's findings and limits: Later work found most CMV-associated TCR beta chains apparently HLA-restricted. Researchers counted 164 TCR beta chains as cytomegalovirus-associated.

The PCR used 60 Vbeta and 13 Jbeta primers. TCRdb's copy holds only in-frame clones and misses some; the assay was immunoSEQ multiplex PCR. This table has around 270,000 clones, 75% to 85% appearing once. In the case of this clone: The antigen is unknown.

Sequenced material: PBMCs. This receptor was obtained from a girl aged 2 to 10 in good health and CMV-seronegative.

The CDR3 sequence is CASSPSQGYNEQFF. CDR3 sequence (DNA): TGTGCCAGCTCACCATCCCAGGGCTACAATGAGCAGTTCTTC. The V and J genes are TRBV18 and TRBJ2-1; D is perhaps TRBD1 (5 bases). CDR3 length equals 14 residues. Germline V gives CDR1 KGHSH, CDR2 LQKENI. Trimming pared 2 bases from V and 3 bases from J, leaving 8 bases between.